This T cell receptor beta chain appears in the sequencing data of a study of shared T cell receptors in the human thymus. Per germline, CDR1 MGHDK and CDR2 SYGVNS. V was trimmed by 3 bases and J by 11 bases, leaving 16 bases between them. The CDR3 is 13 residues long. Libraries were prepared by immunoSEQ multiplex PCR; TCRdb keeps only in-frame clonotypes and omits some of them. The table shows about 730,000 clones, with 70% to 90% occurring only once. Another study also made use of these data, one on human thymus T cells.

This TCR was sampled from a girl in the first two years of life with a congenital heart defect. The rearrangement uses TRBV25-1 and TRBJ1-1; D gene ambiguous. The sequencing input was thymocytes. CDR3 loop: CASSEGLGIKAFF. The CDR3 nucleotides are TGTGCCAGCAGTGAGGGCCTTGGAATAAAGGCTTTCTTT.